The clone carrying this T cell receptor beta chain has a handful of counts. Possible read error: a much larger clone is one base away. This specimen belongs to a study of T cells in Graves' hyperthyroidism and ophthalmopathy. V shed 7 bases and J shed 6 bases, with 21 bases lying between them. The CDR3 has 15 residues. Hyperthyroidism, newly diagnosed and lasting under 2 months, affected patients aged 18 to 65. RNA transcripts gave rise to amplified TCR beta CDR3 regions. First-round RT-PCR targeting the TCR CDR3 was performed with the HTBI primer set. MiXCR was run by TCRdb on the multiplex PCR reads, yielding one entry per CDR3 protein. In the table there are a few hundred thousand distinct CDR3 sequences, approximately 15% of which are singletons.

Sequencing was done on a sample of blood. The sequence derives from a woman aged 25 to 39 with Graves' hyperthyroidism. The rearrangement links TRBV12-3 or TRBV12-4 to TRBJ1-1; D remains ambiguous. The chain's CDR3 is CASTPSDWFTAEAFF. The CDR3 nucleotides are TGTGCCAGCACCCCCTCAGATTGGTTTACCGCTGAAGCTTTCTTT.